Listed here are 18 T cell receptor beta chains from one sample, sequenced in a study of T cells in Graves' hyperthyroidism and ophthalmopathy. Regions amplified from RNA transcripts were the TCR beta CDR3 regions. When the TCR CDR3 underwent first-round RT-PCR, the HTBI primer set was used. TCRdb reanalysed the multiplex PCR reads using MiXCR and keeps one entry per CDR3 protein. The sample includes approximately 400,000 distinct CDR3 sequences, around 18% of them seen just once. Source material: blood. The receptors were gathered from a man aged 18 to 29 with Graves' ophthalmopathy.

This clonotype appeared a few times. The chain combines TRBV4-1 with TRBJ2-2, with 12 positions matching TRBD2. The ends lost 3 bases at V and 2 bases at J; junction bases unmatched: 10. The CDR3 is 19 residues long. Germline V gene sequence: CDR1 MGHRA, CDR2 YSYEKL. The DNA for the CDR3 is TGCGCCAGCAGCCATCGACTAGCGGGGGAAACCTATAACACCGGGGAGCTGTTTTTT. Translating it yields CASSHRLAGETYNTGELFF.

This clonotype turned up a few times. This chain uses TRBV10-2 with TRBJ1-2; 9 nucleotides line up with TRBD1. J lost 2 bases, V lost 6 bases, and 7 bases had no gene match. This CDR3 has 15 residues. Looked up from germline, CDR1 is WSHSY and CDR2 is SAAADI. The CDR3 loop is CASSGTGFPNYGYTF. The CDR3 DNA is TGCGCCAGCAGCGGGACAGGGTTCCCCAACTATGGCTACACCTTC.

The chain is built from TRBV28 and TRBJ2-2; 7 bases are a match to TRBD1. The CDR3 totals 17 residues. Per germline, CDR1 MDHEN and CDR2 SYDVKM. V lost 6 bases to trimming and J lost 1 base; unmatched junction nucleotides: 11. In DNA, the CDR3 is TGTGCCAGCAGAGACCTCCCGGGACAGAAGAACACCGGGGAGCTGTTTTTT. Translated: CASRDLPGQKNTGELFF.

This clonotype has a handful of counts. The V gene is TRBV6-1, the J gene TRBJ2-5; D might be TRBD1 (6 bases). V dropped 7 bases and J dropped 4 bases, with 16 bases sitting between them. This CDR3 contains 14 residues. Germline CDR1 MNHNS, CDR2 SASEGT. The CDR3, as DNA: TGTGCCAGCACATATGACAGGCTCGTAGAGACCCAGTACTTC. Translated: CASTYDRLVETQYF.

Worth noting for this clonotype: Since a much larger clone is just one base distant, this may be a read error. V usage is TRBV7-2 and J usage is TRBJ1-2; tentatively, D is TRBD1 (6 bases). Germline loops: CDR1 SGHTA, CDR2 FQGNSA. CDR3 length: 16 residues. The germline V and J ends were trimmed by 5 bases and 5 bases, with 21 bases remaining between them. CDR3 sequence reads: CASSAAGGQRTYGYTF. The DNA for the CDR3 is TGTGCCAGCAGCGCCGCCGGAGGACAGAGGACTTATGGCTACACCTTC.

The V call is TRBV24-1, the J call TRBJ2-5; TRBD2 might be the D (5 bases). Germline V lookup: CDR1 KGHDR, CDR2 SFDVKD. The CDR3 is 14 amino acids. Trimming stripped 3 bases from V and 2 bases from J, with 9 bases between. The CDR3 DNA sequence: TGTGCCACCAGTGATGTTGGGAGTCAAGAGACCCAGTACTTC. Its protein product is CATSDVGSQETQYF.

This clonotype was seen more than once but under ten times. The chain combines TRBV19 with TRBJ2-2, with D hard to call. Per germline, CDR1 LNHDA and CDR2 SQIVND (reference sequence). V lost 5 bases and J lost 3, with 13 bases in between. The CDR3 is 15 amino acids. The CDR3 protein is CASSGHNLDTGELFF. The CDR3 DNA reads TGTGCCAGTAGTGGGCATAATCTTGACACCGGGGAGCTGTTTTTT.

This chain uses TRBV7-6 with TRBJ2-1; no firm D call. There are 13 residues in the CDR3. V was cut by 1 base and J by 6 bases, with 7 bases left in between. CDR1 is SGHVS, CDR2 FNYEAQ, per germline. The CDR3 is CASSLGATNEQFF. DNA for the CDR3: TGTGCCAGCAGCTTAGGGGCCACCAATGAGCAGTTCTTC. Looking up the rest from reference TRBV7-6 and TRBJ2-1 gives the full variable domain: GAGVSQSPRYKVTKRGQDVALRCDPISGHVSLYWYRQALGQGPEFLTYFNYEAQQDKSGLPNDRFSAERPEGSISTLTIQRTEQRDSAMYRCASSLGATNEQFFGPGTRLTVL.

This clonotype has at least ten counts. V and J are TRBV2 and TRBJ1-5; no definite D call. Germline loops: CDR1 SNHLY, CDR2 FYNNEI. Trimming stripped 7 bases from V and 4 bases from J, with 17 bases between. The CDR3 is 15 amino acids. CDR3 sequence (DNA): TGTGCCAGCACCTTCCGGTCGGGGATAAATCAGCCCCAGCATTTT. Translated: CASTFRSGINQPQHF.

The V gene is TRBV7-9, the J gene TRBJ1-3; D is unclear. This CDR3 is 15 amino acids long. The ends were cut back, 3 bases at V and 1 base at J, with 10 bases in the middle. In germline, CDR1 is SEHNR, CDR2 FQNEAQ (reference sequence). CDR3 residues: CASSLRELSGNTIYF. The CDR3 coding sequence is TGTGCCAGCAGCTTGAGGGAATTGTCTGGAAACACCATATATTTT.

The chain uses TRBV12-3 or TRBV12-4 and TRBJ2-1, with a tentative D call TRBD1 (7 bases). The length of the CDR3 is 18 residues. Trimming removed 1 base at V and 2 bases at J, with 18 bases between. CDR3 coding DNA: TGTGCCAGCAGTTTAGTCGGGGGTGGGACAGCGGCCTACAATGAGCAGTTCTTC. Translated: CASSLVGGGTAAYNEQFF.

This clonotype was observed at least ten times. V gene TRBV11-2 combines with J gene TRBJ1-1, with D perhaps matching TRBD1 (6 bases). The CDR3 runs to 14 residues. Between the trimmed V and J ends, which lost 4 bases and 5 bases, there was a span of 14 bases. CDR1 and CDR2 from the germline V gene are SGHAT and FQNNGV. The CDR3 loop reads CASSSGTYQTEAFF. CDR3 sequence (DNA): TGTGCCAGCAGCTCCGGGACATATCAAACTGAAGCTTTCTTT.

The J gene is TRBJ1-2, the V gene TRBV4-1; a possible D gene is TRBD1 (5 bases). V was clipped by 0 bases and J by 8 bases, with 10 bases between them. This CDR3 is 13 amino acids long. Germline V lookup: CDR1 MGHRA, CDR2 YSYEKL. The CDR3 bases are TGCGCCAGCAGCCAAGAATGGGGGGGGGGCTACACCTTC. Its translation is CASSQEWGGGYTF.

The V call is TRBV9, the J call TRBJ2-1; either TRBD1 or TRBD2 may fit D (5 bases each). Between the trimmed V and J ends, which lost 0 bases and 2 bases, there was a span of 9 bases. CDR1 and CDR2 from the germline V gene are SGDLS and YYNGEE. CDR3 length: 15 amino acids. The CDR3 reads CASSVAVGAYNEQFF. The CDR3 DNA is TGTGCCAGCAGCGTAGCAGTGGGGGCCTACAATGAGCAGTTCTTC.

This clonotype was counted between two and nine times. The CDR3 bases are TGTGCCAGCAGCGGAGGTAGCGTGGTTGGCGAGCAGTACTTC. Encoded protein: CASSGGSVVGEQYF. This chain joins TRBV9 and TRBJ2-7; D may be TRBD2 (5 bases). Trimming took off 3 bases at V and 6 bases at J, with 16 bases between the two ends. The germline CDR1 and CDR2 sequences are SGDLS and YYNGEE. The CDR3 length is 14 residues.

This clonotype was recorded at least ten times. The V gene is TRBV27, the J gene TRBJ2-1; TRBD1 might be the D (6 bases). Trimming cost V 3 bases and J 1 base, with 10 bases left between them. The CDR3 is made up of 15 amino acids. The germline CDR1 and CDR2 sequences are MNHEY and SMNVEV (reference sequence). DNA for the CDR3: TGTGCCAGCAGTTTGAGGACAGAATCCTACAATGAGCAGTTCTTC. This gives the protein CASSLRTESYNEQFF.

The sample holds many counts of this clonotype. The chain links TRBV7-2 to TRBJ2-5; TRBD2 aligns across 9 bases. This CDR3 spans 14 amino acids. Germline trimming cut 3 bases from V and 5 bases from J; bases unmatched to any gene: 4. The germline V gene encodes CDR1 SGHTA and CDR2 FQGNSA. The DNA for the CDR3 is TGTGCCAGCAGCTTTAGCGGGGGCCTCGAGACCCAGTACTTC. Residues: CASSFSGGLETQYF.

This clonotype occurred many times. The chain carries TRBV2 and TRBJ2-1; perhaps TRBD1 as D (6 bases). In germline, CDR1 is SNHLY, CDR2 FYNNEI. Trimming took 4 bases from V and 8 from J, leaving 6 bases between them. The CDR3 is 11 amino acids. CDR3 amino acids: CASSAGDEQFF. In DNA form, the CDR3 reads TGTGCCAGCAGTGCAGGGGATGAGCAGTTCTTC.